This T cell receptor (beta chain) was identified during a study of T cells in localized non-small cell lung cancer. The V gene's germline CDR1 is SGHRS and CDR2 YFSETQ. The CDR3 spans 15 residues. Trimming took 6 bases from V and 0 from J, leaving 14 bases between them. Study-wide results and caveats: The study sequenced only one region of the tumor. As a result, intratumor heterogeneity could not be excluded and remains possible.

As concerns this clone: What it binds is not known.

Sequencing was performed with immunoSEQ multiplex PCR; in TCRdb, only in-frame clones are kept and a portion is missing. The table records some 28,000 clones, roughly 89% of them present only once. The material sequenced was peripheral blood, taken before any cancer treatment. The J gene is TRBJ2-3, the V gene TRBV5-1, with D perhaps TRBD1 (5 bases). The receptor was derived from a woman between 18 and 50 years old with stage I lung adenocarcinoma. This chain's CDR3 is CASKRWGTSTDTQYF. CDR3 DNA sequence: TGCGCCAGCAAGAGATGGGGCACTAGCACAGATACGCAGTATTTT. The whole variable domain, filled in from reference TRBV5-1 and TRBJ2-3, reads KAGVTQTPRYLIKTRGQQVTLSCSPISGHRSVSWYQQTPGQGLQFLFEYFSETQRNKGNFPGRFSGRQFSNSRSEMNVSTLELGDSALYLCASKRWGTSTDTQYFGPGTRLTVL.